The T cell receptor beta chain described here comes from a study of vaccination and CD4 T cells after COVID-19. Study at large: Convalescent individuals numbered four females and six males, two being Hispanic. The cells in question were stimulated using overlapping spike peptides derived from SARS-CoV-2, HCoV-NL63, HCoV-OC43 and HCoV-229E. Sampling after COVID took place at a median of around 110 days (range 35 to 161) following diagnosis.

Germline trimming cut 4 bases from V and 4 bases from J; bases unmatched to any gene: 4. Germline V gives CDR1 MGHRA, CDR2 YSYEKL. This CDR3 contains 14 residues. Notes on this clonotype: The antigen remains unidentified.

Time point: late sampling 161 to 241 days after vaccination in three convalescent patients. Treatment described: approximately nine-day PBMC culture with coronavirus spike peptide pools or control peptides (ViraFEST assay). ViraFEST stimulated the growth of antigen-specific T cells using peptide pools and subsequently profiled their TCRs by sequencing. The Oncomine TCR Beta short-read assay was applied to DNA of cultured CD4+ T cells. TCRdb re-analysed the PCR reads in MiXCR, keeping a single row per CDR3 protein. The sample carries tens of thousands of distinct CDR3 sequences, 32% recorded once. The rearrangement links TRBV4-1 to TRBJ1-2; the match to TRBD1 covers 9 bases. Sequencing was performed on CD4+ T cells from blood, cultured in vitro, taken about 7 months after SARS-CoV-2 vaccination. The clonotype originates from a human donor who had recovered from COVID-19. For the CDR3, the DNA is TGCGCCAGCAGCCCCGGGACAGGGAGCTATGGCTACACCTTC. Amino acid sequence: CASSPGTGSYGYTF.